Detailed here is one T cell receptor beta chain. Its antigen is still unknown. From germline, CDR1 is SGHTA and CDR2 FQGNSA. V was clipped by 5 bases and J by 5 bases; unmatched bases: 9. CDR3 length: 15 residues. The record originates from a study of cytomegalovirus exposure and HLA in healthy donors. 60 Vbeta and 13 Jbeta primers were used in PCR. The repertoire was sequenced with immunoSEQ multiplex PCR; TCRdb's copy has only in-frame clones and lacks some. This sample yields about 82,000 clones, of which approximately 69% are seen a single time; about 22% belongs to the top ten. General study points: Segments of the TCR beta V type were, in most cases, productive about 87% or about 30% of the time in an earlier analysis. Researchers catalogued some 160 TCR beta chains as cytomegalovirus-associated. When a later analysis was performed, an Asian-associated ancestry cluster reportedly had fewer N-insertions than the approximately 700-donor mean. As a later analysis revealed, the rate of TCR association differed by HLA locus, with DRB1 most and HLA-C fewest.

The gene calls are TRBV7-2 and TRBJ1-2; TRBD1 matches at 9 bases. Sequencing was done on a sample of PBMCs. The sequence was collected from a woman aged 45-59 years in good health and CMV-seropositive. The CDR3 here is CASSQGTGTGYGYTF. DNA for the CDR3: TGTGCCAGCAGCCAGGGGACAGGGACGGGGTATGGCTACACCTTC.